This T cell receptor beta chain emerged from a study of blood T cell repertoires in COVID-19. Study-wide context: Samples came from the United States, Italy and Spain, spanning acute and convalescent COVID-19. Sources were T cells, B-cell-depleted T cells, or PBMCs; the material itself was cDNA or gDNA.

Authors' analysis steps: Reference gene primers were amplified, and this amplification served to estimate nucleated cell counts. Data came from immunoSEQ multiplex PCR; TCRdb stores just in-frame clones and leaves some out. That table supplies the V and J calls and clone size; D and trimming were determined from the DNA. In the table there are some 350,000 clones, 65% to 85% of which are singletons. The ends were cut back, 1 base at V and 3 bases at J, with 10 bases in the middle. Germline CDR1 reads SGHTA; CDR2 reads FQGNSA. This CDR3 region has 14 residues. Sample: peripheral blood. The clonotype was recovered from a young man with active or convalescent COVID-19. This chain uses TRBV7-2 with TRBJ2-7, with D possibly TRBD2 on 6 matching bases. The CDR3: CASSLGIGGYEQYF. The CDR3 DNA reads as TGTGCCAGCAGCTTAGGGATCGGGGGCTACGAGCAGTACTTC.